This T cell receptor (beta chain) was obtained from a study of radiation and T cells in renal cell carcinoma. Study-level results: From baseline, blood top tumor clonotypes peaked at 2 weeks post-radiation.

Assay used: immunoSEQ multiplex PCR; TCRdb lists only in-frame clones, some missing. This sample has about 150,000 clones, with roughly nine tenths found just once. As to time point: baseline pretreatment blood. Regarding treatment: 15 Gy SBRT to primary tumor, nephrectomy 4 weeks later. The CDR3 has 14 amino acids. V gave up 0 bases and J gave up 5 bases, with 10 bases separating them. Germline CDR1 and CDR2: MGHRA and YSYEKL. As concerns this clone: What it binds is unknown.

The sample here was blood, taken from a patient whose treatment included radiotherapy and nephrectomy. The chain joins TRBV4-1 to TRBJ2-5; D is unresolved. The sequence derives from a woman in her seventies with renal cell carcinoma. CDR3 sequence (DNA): TGCGCCAGCAGCCAAGAAATCAGGCCTGAGACCCAGTACTTC. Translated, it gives CASSQEIRPETQYF.